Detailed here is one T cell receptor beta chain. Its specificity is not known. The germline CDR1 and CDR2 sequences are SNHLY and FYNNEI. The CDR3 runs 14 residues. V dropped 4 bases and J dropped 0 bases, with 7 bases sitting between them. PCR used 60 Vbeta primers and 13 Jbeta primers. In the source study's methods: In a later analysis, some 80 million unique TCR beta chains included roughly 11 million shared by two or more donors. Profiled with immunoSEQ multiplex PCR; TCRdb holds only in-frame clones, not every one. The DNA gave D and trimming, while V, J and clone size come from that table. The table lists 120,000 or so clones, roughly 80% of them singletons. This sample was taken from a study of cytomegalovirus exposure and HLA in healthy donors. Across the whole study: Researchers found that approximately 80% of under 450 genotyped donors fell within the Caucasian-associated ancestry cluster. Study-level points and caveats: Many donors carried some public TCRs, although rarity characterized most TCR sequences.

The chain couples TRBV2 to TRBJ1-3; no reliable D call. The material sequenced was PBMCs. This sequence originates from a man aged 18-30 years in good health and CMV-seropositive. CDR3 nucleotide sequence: TGTGCCAGCAGTGCCGAGCGCTCTGGAAACACCATATATTTT. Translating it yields CASSAERSGNTIYF.